This entry lists 26 T cell receptor beta chains sequenced from one sample in a study of a mutant IDH1 vaccine in newly diagnosed glioma. The data were produced by immunoSEQ multiplex PCR, yet TCRdb's version contains in-frame clones alone and is incomplete. The table has 85,000 to 100,000 clones, roughly 80% seen once. Time point here: baseline, week 1 (first vaccination visit). Regarding treatment: pre-vaccination baseline after standard-of-care therapy. The sample was PBMCs, taken from a glioma patient treated with radiotherapy, temozolomide or both. The origin of the receptors is a woman aged 45-60 years with glioma.

The chain combines TRBV5-5 with TRBJ1-2; D is ambiguous. The germline V and J ends were trimmed by 4 bases and 0 bases, with 13 bases remaining between them. CDR3 length: 15 residues. Germline CDR1 is SGHKS and CDR2 is YYEKEE (reference sequence). The CDR3 sequence is CASSTGPDPNYGYTF. The CDR3 bases are TGTGCCAGCAGCACCGGACCGGACCCTAACTATGGCTACACCTTC. The entire variable domain, with the rest obtained from reference TRBV5-5 and TRBJ1-2, is as follows: DAGVTQSPTHLIKTRGQQVTLRCSPISGHKSVSWYQQVLGQGPQFIFQYYEKEERGRGNFPDRFSARQFPNYSSELNVNALLLGDSALYLCASSTGPDPNYGYTFGSGTRLTVV.

This chain connects TRBV19 to TRBJ1-1; TRBD1 matches 8 bases. Germline loops: CDR1 LNHDA, CDR2 SQIVND (reference sequence). This CDR3 has 14 amino acids. J gave up 4 bases and V 4 bases, and 5 bases lay outside the gene matches. The CDR3: CASSSRTGFTEAFF. The CDR3 DNA reads as TGTGCCAGTAGTAGCCGGACAGGGTTCACTGAAGCTTTCTTT.

This chain uses TRBV5-6 with TRBJ1-2, with no clear D. Germline V gene data show CDR1 as SGHDT and CDR2 as YYEEEE. The V and J ends lost 4 bases and 6 bases respectively, with 22 bases between them. The CDR3 extends over 16 amino acids. This CDR3 is CASSGAGGRRVDGYTF. As DNA, the CDR3 is TGTGCCAGCAGCGGAGCGGGAGGCCGCCGAGTCGATGGCTACACCTTC.

The rearrangement links TRBV5-1 to TRBJ1-1; no clear D. Trimming took 5 bases from V and 2 from J, leaving 13 bases between them. This CDR3 region has 14 residues. Germline V CDR1 and CDR2: SGHRS, YFSETQ. CDR3 bases: TGCGCCAGCAGTATACGGAGGGCCAACACTGAAGCTTTCTTT. Protein product: CASSIRRANTEAFF.

This chain connects TRBV5-4 to TRBJ1-1; 10 nucleotides match TRBD1. This CDR3 region has 13 residues. Unmatched junction bases numbered 8, after V lost 4 bases and J lost 11 bases. Germline V gene lookup returns CDR1 SGHNT and CDR2 YYREEE (reference sequence). CDR3 DNA: TGTGCCAGCAGCCTCCGGGACAGGGGACACGCTTTCTTT. This encodes CASSLRDRGHAFF.

This chain connects TRBV18 to TRBJ1-1, with 7 bases lining up with TRBD1. CDR3 size: 16 residues. With 6 bases clipped from V and 2 bases from J, the junction kept 12 bases outside the gene matches. Per the germline V gene, CDR1 is KGHSH and CDR2 is LQKENI. The CDR3 DNA reads as TGTGCCAGCTCCCTCTATACGGGACAGTTAAACACTGAAGCTTTCTTT. This codes for CASSLYTGQLNTEAFF.

This chain uses TRBV4-2 with TRBJ2-2, with 8 bases matching TRBD2. CDR1 and CDR2 (germline): LGHNA, YNFKEQ. The CDR3 spans 17 residues. With V trimmed by 2 bases and J by 3 bases, 8 bases remained unmatched. CDR3 coding DNA: TGTGCCAGCAGCCAACCCCCGGGGGGGCTTCACACCGGGGAGCTGTTTTTT. Translation gives CASSQPPGGLHTGELFF.

The CDR3 nucleotides read TGCGCCAGCAGCCAGGGGCGGGGGGGATACAATGAGCAGTTCTTC. It specifies CASSQGRGGYNEQFF. This chain uses TRBV4-3 with TRBJ2-1; 9 positions match TRBD2. Germline lookup yields CDR1 LGHNA and CDR2 YSLEER. With V trimmed by 3 bases and J by 4 bases, 4 bases remained unmatched. The CDR3 is 15 residues long.

The J gene is TRBJ1-5, the V gene TRBV15; 11 bases line up with TRBD1. CDR1 is LNHNV, CDR2 YYDKDF, per germline (reference sequence). The CDR3 length is 17 residues. V gave up 0 bases and J gave up 0 bases; unmatched junction bases: 1. CDR3 residues: CATSRDGQGASNQPQHF. CDR3 sequence (DNA): TGTGCCACCAGCAGAGATGGACAGGGGGCTAGCAATCAGCCCCAGCATTTT.

The chain is built from TRBV29-1 and TRBJ2-7; D not resolved. CDR1 and CDR2 (germline): SQVTM, ANQGSEA. Trimming left V 6 bases short and J 6 bases short, with 12 bases between. The CDR3 runs to 11 residues. CDR3 bases: TGCAGCGTCGGTGAACAAATCGAGCAGTACTTC. This translates into CSVGEQIEQYF.

V usage is TRBV18 and J usage is TRBJ2-3, with D perhaps matching TRBD1 or TRBD2 (5 bases each). Trimming left V 3 bases short and J 7 bases short, with 14 bases between. The germline V gene encodes CDR1 KGHSH and CDR2 LQKENI. The CDR3 loop spans 14 amino acids. CDR3 in DNA: TGTGCCAGCTCACCCCCCCGGGACCGAAATACGCAGTATTTT. The encoded protein is CASSPPRDRNTQYF.

This clone was detected only once. This rearrangement joins TRBV19 to TRBJ1-5; TRBD1 is a possible D gene (5 bases). Germline values: CDR1 LNHDA, CDR2 SQIVND (reference sequence). V lost 2 bases and J lost 7, with 15 bases in between. The CDR3 extends over 15 amino acids. CDR3 sequence: CASSIRDPSAQPQHF. Written as DNA, the CDR3 is TGTGCCAGTAGTATACGGGACCCTAGCGCGCAGCCCCAGCATTTT.

The rearrangement joins TRBV6-1 to TRBJ2-5; D remains ambiguous. In germline, CDR1 is MNHNS, CDR2 SASEGT. The V end lost 7 bases, the J end lost 4 bases, and 7 bases lay between the germline ends. The CDR3 totals 11 residues. Here the CDR3 DNA reads TGTGCCAGCACAAGTCGAGAGACCCAGTACTTC. Protein: CASTSRETQYF.

The genes are TRBV2 and TRBJ1-1; TRBD1 is a possible D gene (5 bases). The CDR3 sequence is 13 residues long. V lost 3 bases and J 2 bases, leaving 7 bases between the germline ends. Germline CDR1 reads SNHLY; CDR2 reads FYNNEI. The CDR3 sequence: CASSEDTNTEAFF. Written as DNA, the CDR3 is TGTGCCAGCAGTGAGGACACTAACACTGAAGCTTTCTTT. Variable domain in full (rest from reference TRBV2 and TRBJ1-1): EPEVTQTPSHQVTQMGQEVILRCVPISNHLYFYWYRQILGQKVEFLVSFYNNEISEKSEIFDDQFSVERPDGSNFTLKIRSTKLEDSAMYFCASSEDTNTEAFFGQGTRLTVV.

This clone was picked up one time. The V call is TRBV6-4, the J call TRBJ1-2; D remains ambiguous. Germline CDR1 is MRHNA and CDR2 is SNTAGT. Trimming stripped 0 bases from V and 5 bases from J, with 10 bases between. This CDR3 spans 14 amino acids. The CDR3: CASSDSYGPYGYTF. In DNA, the CDR3 is TGTGCCAGCAGTGACTCGTATGGGCCATATGGCTACACCTTC.

CDR3 protein: CASSRDPYTEAFF. CDR3 DNA: TGTGCCAGCAGCCGTGACCCTTACACTGAAGCTTTCTTT. The genes are TRBV6-5 and TRBJ1-1; unclear D gene. The CDR3 totals 13 residues. Germline-derived CDR1 and CDR2 are MNHEY and SVGAGI. The ends were cut back, 6 bases at V and 3 bases at J, with 11 bases in the middle.

This clone was seen a few times. The chain combines TRBV6-5 with TRBJ1-1; 8 bases match TRBD1. The V gene's germline CDR1 is MNHEY and CDR2 SVGAGI. The J segment lost 1 base and the V segment lost 4 bases, leaving 5 bases of the junction unmatched. The CDR3 is 15 amino acids. The CDR3 bases are TGTGCCAGCAGTTTCCGGGACAGGAAGAACACTGAAGCTTTCTTT. As protein: CASSFRDRKNTEAFF.

The V gene is TRBV5-6, the J gene TRBJ2-2, with a possible D match to TRBD2 (6 bases). Trimming stripped 1 base from V and 7 bases from J, with 14 bases between. This CDR3 has 15 residues. CDR1 and CDR2 (germline): SGHDT, YYEEEE. CDR3: CASSLRRENVGELFF. The CDR3 DNA is TGTGCCAGCAGCTTGAGGAGGGAGAATGTCGGGGAGCTGTTTTTT.

This chain connects TRBV28 to TRBJ2-7; D is perhaps TRBD2 (5 bases). Per the germline V gene, CDR1 is MDHEN and CDR2 is SYDVKM. V lost 10 bases, J lost 4 bases, and 17 bases lay in between. The CDR3 spans 13 residues. CDR3 nucleotides: TGTGCCACACTCTTCGGGGTGGGTTACGAGCAGTACTTC. It specifies CATLFGVGYEQYF.

This chain uses TRBV27 with TRBJ2-7, with D possibly matching TRBD2 (6 bases). The CDR3 covers 16 residues. Trimming took 5 bases from V and 3 from J, leaving 20 bases between them. From germline, CDR1 is MNHEY and CDR2 SMNVEV (reference sequence). The CDR3 region has the DNA TGTGCCAGCAGTCCAAGCGCGGGGCGAGCCCTCTACGAGCAGTACTTC. Translating it yields CASSPSAGRALYEQYF.

The chain couples TRBV29-1 to TRBJ1-1; maybe TRBD1 (6 bases). The CDR3 runs to 15 residues. In germline, CDR1 is SQVTM, CDR2 ANQGSEA. Trimming removed 6 bases from V and 1 base from J, with 18 bases in between. CDR3 residues: CSVERYAGANTEAFF. The CDR3 DNA follows: TGCAGCGTAGAGCGTTACGCAGGGGCGAACACTGAAGCTTTCTTT.

The chain employs TRBV13 and TRBJ2-7; D might be TRBD1 (5 bases). This CDR3 is 13 amino acids long. Trimming removed 5 bases from V and 3 bases from J, with 11 bases in between. Per germline, CDR1 PRHDT and CDR2 FYEKMQ (reference sequence). CDR3: CASSPDSNYEQYF. CDR3 DNA sequence: TGTGCCAGCAGCCCCGACAGTAACTACGAGCAGTACTTC. The whole variable domain, filled in from reference TRBV13 and TRBJ2-7, reads AAGVIQSPRHLIKEKRETATLKCYPIPRHDTVYWYQQGPGQDPQFLISFYEKMQSDKGSIPDRFSAQQFSDYHSELNMSSLELGDSALYFCASSPDSNYEQYFGPGTRLTVT.

The chain joins TRBV7-3 to TRBJ2-7, with D unresolved. The CDR3 consists of 13 residues. Trimming pared 2 bases from V and 3 bases from J, leaving 8 bases between. Germline V gene data show CDR1 as SGHTA and CDR2 as FQGTGA. CDR3 sequence: CASSLAPGYEQYF. In DNA, the CDR3 is TGTGCCAGCAGCTTAGCCCCGGGCTACGAGCAGTACTTC. The full variable domain, rest sourced from reference TRBV7-3 and TRBJ2-7, is GAGVSQTPSNKVTEKGKYVELRCDPISGHTALYWYRQSLGQGPEFLIYFQGTGAADDSGLPNDRFFAVRPEGSVSTLKIQRTERGDSAVYLCASSLAPGYEQYFGPGTRLTVT.

The chain links TRBV19 to TRBJ1-4; TRBD1 might be the D (5 bases). From germline, CDR1 is LNHDA and CDR2 SQIVND (reference sequence). The CDR3 is 16 residues long. The V end was cut by 3 bases, the J end by 6 bases, with 17 bases between. DNA for the CDR3: TGTGCCAGTAGTATTCGAAGGGGTCTGGGGGATGAAAAACTGTTTTTT. Its protein product is CASSIRRGLGDEKLFF.

The chain employs TRBV15 and TRBJ1-4; tentatively, D is TRBD1 (5 bases). The CDR3 contains 18 residues. The germline CDR1 and CDR2 sequences are LNHNV and YYDKDF (reference sequence). The ends were cut back, 5 bases at V and 0 bases at J, with 19 bases in the middle. CDR3 DNA: TGTGCCACCAGCGGCCGGGACGGATTATATGCAACTAATGAAAAACTGTTTTTT. Protein sequence: CATSGRDGLYATNEKLFF.

This chain links TRBV19 with TRBJ1-5, with D perhaps TRBD1 (5 bases). The germline V gene has CDR1 LNHDA and CDR2 SQIVND (reference sequence). Trimming removed 5 bases from V and 1 base from J, with 9 bases in between. The CDR3 is 14 residues long. The CDR3 loop is CASSPGASNQPQHF. CDR3 sequence (DNA): TGTGCCAGTAGTCCCGGGGCGAGCAATCAGCCCCAGCATTTT. Based on the CDR3 plus reference TRBV19 and TRBJ1-5, the full variable domain is DGGITQSPKYLFRKEGQNVTLSCEQNLNHDAMYWYRQDPGQGLRLIYYSQIVNDFQKGDIAEGYSVSREKKESFPLTVTSAQKNPTAFYLCASSPGASNQPQHFGDGTRLSIL.